This TCR beta chain was captured by sequencing in a study of T-cell reconstitution after alpha-beta-depleted transplantation in children. This clonotype was detected a few times. As it was prepared, the TCRbeta library received unique molecular identifiers. Using its own MiXCR run on the PCR reads, TCRdb lists one record per CDR3 protein. In the table there are around 450,000 distinct CDR3 sequences, under 20% of which are singletons. V trimming: 2 bases; J trimming: 8 bases; junction bases outside the gene matches: 5. The germline gives CDR1 KGHDR, CDR2 SFDVKD. The CDR3 runs to 14 residues. The sequence derives from a boy in the first two years of life who had a stem cell transplant for Wiskott-Aldrich syndrome, so the T cells may come from the graft donor. V and J are TRBV24-1 and TRBJ2-3; TRBD1 matches 8 bases. The sequenced sample was PBMCs, mostly from graft donor cells, obtained 360 days after TCRalphabeta/CD19-depleted stem cell transplant. This chain's CDR3 is CATSDYTQGGTQYF. Here the CDR3 DNA reads TGTGCCACCAGTGATTATACACAGGGGGGTACGCAGTATTTT.